The next 14 T cell receptor beta chains were all read from a single sample in a study of T cell changes during pregnancy in multiple sclerosis. Data came from immunoSEQ multiplex PCR; TCRdb stores just in-frame clones and leaves some out. In the table there are tens of thousands of clones, about nine tenths of which are singletons. The material was CD8+ T cells from peripheral blood mononuclear cells, obtained before pregnancy. The receptors here all came from a female donor with multiple sclerosis, enrolled in a pregnancy study.

The chain recombines TRBV12-5 with TRBJ1-3; D possibly corresponds to TRBD1 (6 bases). CDR1 and CDR2 (germline): LGHNT, FRNRAP. Trimming shortened V by 6 bases and J by 0 bases, and 21 bases separated the two germline ends. The CDR3 totals 18 residues. The CDR3, as DNA: TGTGCTAGTGGGTTCCTCCTACCGGGACAACACTCTGGAAACACCATATATTTT. This codes for CASGFLLPGQHSGNTIYF.

The chain joins TRBV7-2 to TRBJ1-2, with D possibly TRBD1 on 5 matching bases. Trimming pared 5 bases from V and 0 bases from J, leaving 13 bases between. Per germline, CDR1 SGHTA and CDR2 FQGNSA. This CDR3 is built from 15 residues. This CDR3 is CASSPWTNSNYGYTF. In nucleotides, the CDR3 is TGTGCCAGCAGCCCGTGGACAAACTCTAACTATGGCTACACCTTC.

The table lists this clone with a count of one. The chain has TRBV7-7 and TRBJ2-7; 9 nucleotides align to TRBD1. This CDR3 has 15 amino acids. The V and J ends lost 3 bases and 6 bases, in that order; junction bases with no gene match: 9. Per the germline V gene, CDR1 is SSHAT and CDR2 is FNYEAQ (reference sequence). The CDR3 bases are TGTGCCAGCAGCTTGACCGTTGGGACAGGGTCCGAGCAGTACTTC. Amino acids: CASSLTVGTGSEQYF.

The rearrangement joins TRBV5-6 to TRBJ2-7, with 8 bases fitting TRBD2. V shed 3 bases and J 2 bases; nucleotides not matched to a gene: 7. Germline assignment: CDR1 SGHDT and CDR2 YYEEEE. The CDR3 has 15 residues. The CDR3 region is CASSSGTRPTYEQYF. The CDR3 nucleotides are TGTGCCAGCAGCTCCGGGACTAGGCCAACCTACGAGCAGTACTTC.

V usage is TRBV7-9 and J usage is TRBJ2-3, with 8 bases identical to TRBD2. Germline values: CDR1 SEHNR, CDR2 FQNEAQ (reference sequence). The CDR3 extends over 17 amino acids. V lost 9 bases, J lost 0 bases, and 14 bases stayed unmatched. CDR3 coding DNA: TGTGCCAGTAGGATTGTCCTTGGCGGGGGGAGCACAGATACGCAGTATTTT. Translated: CASRIVLGGGSTDTQYF.

This clone has just a few counts. The V and J genes are TRBV7-6 and TRBJ1-1, with D maybe TRBD1 (6 bases). CDR3 length equals 15 residues. Trimming cost V 2 bases and J 0 bases, with 10 bases left between them. CDR1 SGHVS and CDR2 FNYEAQ come from the germline V gene. Here the CDR3 DNA reads TGTGCCAGCAGCTTAAGGGGGGGGCTGAACACTGAAGCTTTCTTT. This gives the protein CASSLRGGLNTEAFF. Filled out from reference TRBV7-6 and TRBJ1-1, the complete variable domain reads GAGVSQSPRYKVTKRGQDVALRCDPISGHVSLYWYRQALGQGPEFLTYFNYEAQQDKSGLPNDRFSAERPEGSISTLTIQRTEQRDSAMYRCASSLRGGLNTEAFFGQGTRLTVV.

The chain combines TRBV27 with TRBJ1-2, with D uncertain. There are 13 residues in the CDR3. Germline CDR1 and CDR2: MNHEY and SMNVEV (reference sequence). Between the trimmed V and J ends, which lost 4 bases and 4 bases, there was a span of 10 bases. The CDR3 is CASSSSGFYGYTF. Written as DNA, the CDR3 is TGTGCCAGCAGTTCGTCGGGATTCTATGGCTACACCTTC.

This chain links TRBV9 with TRBJ2-7, with TRBD2 matching over 7 bases. CDR3 length: 13 residues. From germline, CDR1 is SGDLS and CDR2 YYNGEE. V shed 4 bases and J 5 bases; nucleotides not matched to a gene: 6. The CDR3 DNA reads as TGTGCCAGCAGCCCCTGGGAGGGGAACGAGCAGTACTTC. This sequence encodes CASSPWEGNEQYF.

This chain links TRBV12-5 with TRBJ2-7, with TRBD2 as a possible D gene (6 bases). V dropped 6 bases and J dropped 2 bases, with 23 bases sitting between them. The CDR3 covers 17 residues. Germline CDR1 and CDR2: LGHNT and FRNRAP. In DNA, the CDR3 is TGTGCTAGTGGGCCCCTAGGGAATACGGGACTTGCCTACGAGCAGTACTTC. Residues: CASGPLGNTGLAYEQYF.

This chain links TRBV5-1 with TRBJ2-2; 9 positions agree with TRBD2. Germline CDR1 reads SGHRS; CDR2 reads YFSETQ. Trimming took 7 bases from V and 4 from J; bases not matched to a gene: 14. The CDR3 length is 17 residues. The CDR3 loop is CASQKGVREGRTGELFF. The CDR3 bases are TGCGCCAGCCAAAAAGGCGTGCGGGAGGGCCGCACCGGGGAGCTGTTTTTT. Combining the CDR3 with reference TRBV5-1 and TRBJ2-2 gives the whole variable domain KAGVTQTPRYLIKTRGQQVTLSCSPISGHRSVSWYQQTPGQGLQFLFEYFSETQRNKGNFPGRFSGRQFSNSRSEMNVSTLELGDSALYLCASQKGVREGRTGELFFGEGSRLTVL.

The V and J genes are TRBV6-5 and TRBJ2-7, with TRBD1 identical over 7 bases. Trimming took 7 bases from V and 2 from J; bases not matched to a gene: 8. Germline V gene sequence: CDR1 MNHEY, CDR2 SVGAGI. The CDR3 has 14 amino acids. The CDR3 sequence is CASTTTGRPYEQYF. In DNA form, the CDR3 reads TGTGCCAGCACCACGACAGGGAGACCCTACGAGCAGTACTTC.

The rearrangement uses TRBV30 and TRBJ1-1, with 8 bases lining up with TRBD1. V shed 4 bases, J shed 1 base, and the junction held 8 bases outside the gene matches. The CDR3 is 15 amino acids. Per germline, CDR1 GTSNPN and CDR2 SVGIG (reference sequence). CDR3 in DNA: TGTGCCTGGACCCAGGGGGCGAATGGGAACACTGAAGCTTTCTTT. Protein product: CAWTQGANGNTEAFF.

This chain uses TRBV27 with TRBJ2-7; maybe TRBD2 (6 bases). Per germline, CDR1 MNHEY and CDR2 SMNVEV (reference sequence). V was shortened by 3 bases and J by 6 bases, with 18 bases between the two germline ends. This CDR3 has 15 residues. CDR3 residues: CASSLSGTLRAEQYF. CDR3 nucleotide sequence: TGTGCCAGCAGTTTGTCCGGGACTCTCCGGGCCGAGCAGTACTTC.

J is TRBJ2-1 and V is TRBV7-6; tentatively, D is TRBD2 (6 bases). In germline, CDR1 is SGHVS, CDR2 FNYEAQ. The CDR3 is made up of 15 amino acids. V was clipped by 1 base and J by 3 bases, with 10 bases between them. CDR3 DNA sequence: TGTGCCAGCAGCTTAGGGGCGGGATTCTACAATGAGCAGTTCTTC. Its protein product is CASSLGAGFYNEQFF.